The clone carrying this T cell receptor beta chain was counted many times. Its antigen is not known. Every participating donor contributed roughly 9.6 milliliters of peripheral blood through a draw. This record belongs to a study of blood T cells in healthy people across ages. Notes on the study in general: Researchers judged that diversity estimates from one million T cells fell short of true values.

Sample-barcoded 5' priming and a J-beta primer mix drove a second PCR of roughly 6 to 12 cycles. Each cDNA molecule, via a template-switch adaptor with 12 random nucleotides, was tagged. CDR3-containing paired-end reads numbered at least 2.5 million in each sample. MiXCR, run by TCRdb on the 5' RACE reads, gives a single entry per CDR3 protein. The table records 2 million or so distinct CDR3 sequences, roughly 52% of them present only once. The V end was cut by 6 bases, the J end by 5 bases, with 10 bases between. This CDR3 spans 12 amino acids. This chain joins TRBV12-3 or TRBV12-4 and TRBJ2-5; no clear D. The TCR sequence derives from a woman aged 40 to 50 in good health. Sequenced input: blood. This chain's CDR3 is CASSPARETQYF. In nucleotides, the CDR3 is TGTGCCAGCAGCCCTGCAAGGGAGACCCAGTACTTC.